A single sample is the source of the 8 T cell receptor beta chains below, sequenced in a study of CD8+ T cells in alopecia areata (dated by TCRdb to 2016 to 2019). Library creation used the immunoSEQ multiplex PCR assay. RNA was extracted from all samples and reverse transcribed into cDNA, which served as template for TCR sequencing. The table comes from immuneACCESS by way of TCRdb, which keeps in-frame sequences with V and J called. Part of the clones is missing from these tables; in studies checked, under half for an unresolved V gene and the rest for unknown reasons. Here the sample has around 300,000 clones; over 45% occur a single time. The ten largest clones capture around 0.84% of the sample. According to the study, the label for this sample's treatment or condition signals: oral pan-JAK inhibitor, 5-10 mg twice daily. This specimen consisted of CD4+ T cells sorted from blood, obtained between weeks 51 and 54, from a patient treated with tofacitinib. All receptors derive from a human donor with alopecia areata.

This chain joins TRBV6-6 and TRBJ1-1; D gene ambiguous. Germline CDR1 MNHNY, CDR2 SVGAGI (reference sequence). The CDR3 covers 11 residues. V lost 4 bases and J 5 bases, leaving 5 bases between the germline ends. The CDR3 loop is CASSLETEAFF. The CDR3 DNA is TGTGCCAGCAGTTTAGAAACTGAAGCTTTCTTT.

This clone appeared a few times. V usage is TRBV19 and J usage is TRBJ1-1; D may be TRBD1 (5 bases). Trimming left V 5 bases short and J 0 bases short, with 10 bases between. Germline lookup yields CDR1 LNHDA and CDR2 SQIVND (reference sequence). The CDR3 has 14 amino acids. CDR3 DNA: TGTGCCAGTAGTTGGGGGATTATGAACACTGAAGCTTTCTTT. Translated, it gives CASSWGIMNTEAFF.

The V and J genes are TRBV29-1 and TRBJ1-2; weak D call: TRBD1 (6 bases). This CDR3 is 13 amino acids long. Germline loops: CDR1 SQVTM, CDR2 ANQGSEA. Trimming left V 5 bases short and J 8 bases short, with 18 bases between. The DNA for the CDR3 is TGCAGCGTTATTGGTCGTGGACAGACGGGCTACACCTTC. As protein: CSVIGRGQTGYTF.

This clone was detected a few times. V and J are TRBV23-1 and TRBJ1-6, with D perhaps matching TRBD1 (5 bases). TRBV23-1 is known as an ORF, though its function is uncertain. V was shortened by 5 bases and J by 8 bases, with 13 bases between the two germline ends. This CDR3 is built from 14 residues. In DNA, the CDR3 is TGCGCCAGCAGTTCCGGTGGGGGTGATTCACCCCTCCACTTT. Amino acid sequence: CASSSGGGDSPLHF.

The chain couples TRBV6-6 to TRBJ2-1; D unresolved. The CDR3 runs 11 residues. V lost 6 bases to trimming and J lost 4 bases, with 4 bases between them. Germline CDR1 is MNHNY and CDR2 is SVGAGI (reference sequence). CDR3 bases: TGTGCCAGCAGGAAATACAATGAGCAGTTCTTC. It is translated as CASRKYNEQFF.

The gene calls are TRBV5-1 and TRBJ1-6, with D perhaps matching TRBD1 (6 bases). Germline CDR1 and CDR2: SGHRS and YFSETQ. This CDR3 has 15 residues. Trimming removed 4 bases from V and 9 bases from J, with 17 bases in between. The CDR3 sequence: CASSPSGVPSSPLHF. CDR3 nucleotides: TGCGCCAGCAGCCCCTCAGGGGTGCCTAGTTCACCCCTCCACTTT.

V is TRBV29-1 and J is TRBJ1-1; 8 bases map to TRBD1. Germline assignment: CDR1 SQVTM and CDR2 ANQGSEA. Trimming removed 6 bases from V and 1 base from J; junction bases left unmatched: 7. The CDR3 sequence is 14 residues long. CDR3 nucleotides: TGCAGCGTGGTCACCGGGACAGGGAACACTGAAGCTTTCTTT. It specifies CSVVTGTGNTEAFF.

V is TRBV5-1 and J is TRBJ2-3; TRBD2 might be the D (6 bases). The CDR3 is made up of 15 amino acids. The V gene lost 0 bases and the J gene lost 2 bases, with 10 bases spanning the gap. Germline V gene data show CDR1 as SGHRS and CDR2 as YFSETQ. This CDR3 reads CASSLVAELTDTQYF. Here the CDR3 DNA reads TGCGCCAGCAGCTTGGTAGCGGAGCTCACAGATACGCAGTATTTT.